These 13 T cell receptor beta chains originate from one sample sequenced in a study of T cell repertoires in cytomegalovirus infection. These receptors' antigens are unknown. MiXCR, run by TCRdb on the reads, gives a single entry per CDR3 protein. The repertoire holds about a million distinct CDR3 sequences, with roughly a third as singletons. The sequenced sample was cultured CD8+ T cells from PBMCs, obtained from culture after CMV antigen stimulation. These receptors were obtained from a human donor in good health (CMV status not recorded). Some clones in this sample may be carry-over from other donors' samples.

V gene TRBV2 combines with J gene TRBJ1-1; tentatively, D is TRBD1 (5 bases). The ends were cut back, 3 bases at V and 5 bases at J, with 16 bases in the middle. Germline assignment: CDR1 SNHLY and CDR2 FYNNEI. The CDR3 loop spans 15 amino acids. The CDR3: CASSDWMGGETEAFF. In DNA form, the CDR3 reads TGTGCCAGCAGTGATTGGATGGGGGGAGAGACTGAAGCTTTCTTT.

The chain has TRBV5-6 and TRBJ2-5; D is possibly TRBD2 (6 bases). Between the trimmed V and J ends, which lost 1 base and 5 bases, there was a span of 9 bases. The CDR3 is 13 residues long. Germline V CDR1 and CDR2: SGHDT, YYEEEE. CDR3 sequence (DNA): TGTGCCAGCAGCTTGAAGGGACTGGAGACCCAGTACTTC. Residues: CASSLKGLETQYF.

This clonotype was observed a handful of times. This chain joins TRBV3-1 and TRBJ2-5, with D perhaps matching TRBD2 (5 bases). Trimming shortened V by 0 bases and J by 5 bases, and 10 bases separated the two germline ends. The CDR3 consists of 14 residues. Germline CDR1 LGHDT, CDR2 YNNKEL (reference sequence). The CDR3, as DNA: TGTGCCAGCAGCCAAGAGAGGGTAGGGGAGACCCAGTACTTC. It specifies CASSQERVGETQYF.

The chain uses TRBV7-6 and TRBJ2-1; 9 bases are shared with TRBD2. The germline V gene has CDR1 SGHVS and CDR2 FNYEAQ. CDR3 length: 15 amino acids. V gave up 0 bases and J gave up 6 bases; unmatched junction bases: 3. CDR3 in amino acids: CASSLAGTSLNEQFF. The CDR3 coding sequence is TGTGCCAGCAGCTTAGCCGGGACTAGCCTCAATGAGCAGTTCTTC.

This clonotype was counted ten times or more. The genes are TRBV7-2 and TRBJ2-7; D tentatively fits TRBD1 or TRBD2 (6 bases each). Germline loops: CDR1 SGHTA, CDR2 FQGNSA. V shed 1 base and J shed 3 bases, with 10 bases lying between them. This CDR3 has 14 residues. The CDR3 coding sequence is TGTGCCAGCAGCTTAGGAGGGGGGAGCTACGAGCAGTACGTC. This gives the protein CASSLGGGSYEQYV.

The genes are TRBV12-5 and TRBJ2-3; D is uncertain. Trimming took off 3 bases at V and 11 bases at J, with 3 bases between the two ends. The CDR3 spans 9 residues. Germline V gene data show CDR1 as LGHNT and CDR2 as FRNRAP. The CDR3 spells CASGFMQYF. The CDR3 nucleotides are TGTGCTAGTGGTTTTATGCAGTATTTT.

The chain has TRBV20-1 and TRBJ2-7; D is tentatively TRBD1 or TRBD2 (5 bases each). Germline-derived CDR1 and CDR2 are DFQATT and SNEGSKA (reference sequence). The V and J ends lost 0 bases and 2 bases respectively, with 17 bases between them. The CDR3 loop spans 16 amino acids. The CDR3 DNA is TGCAGTGCTAGAGATCGGGGAGCAGGGAAAACCTACGAGCAGTACTTC. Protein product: CSARDRGAGKTYEQYF.

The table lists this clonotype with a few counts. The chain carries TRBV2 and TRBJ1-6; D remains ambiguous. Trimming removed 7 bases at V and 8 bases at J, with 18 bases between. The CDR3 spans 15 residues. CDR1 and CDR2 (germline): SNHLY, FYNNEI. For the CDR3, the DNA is TGTGCCAGCATCTCAAACGTCCCATGGGATTCACCCCTCCACTTT. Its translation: CASISNVPWDSPLHF.

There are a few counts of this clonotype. CDR3 loop: CASSSEEGPYNEQFF. In nucleotides, the CDR3 is TGTGCCAGCAGCTCTGAGGAAGGTCCATACAATGAGCAGTTCTTC. This rearrangement joins TRBV5-6 to TRBJ2-1, with D hard to call. Germline V lookup: CDR1 SGHDT, CDR2 YYEEEE. Trimming took off 3 bases at V and 4 bases at J, with 14 bases between the two ends. The CDR3 is made up of 15 amino acids.

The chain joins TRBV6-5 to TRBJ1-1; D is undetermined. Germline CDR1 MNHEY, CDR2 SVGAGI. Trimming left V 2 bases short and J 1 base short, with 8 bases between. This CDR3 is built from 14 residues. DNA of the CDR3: TGTGCCAGCAGTTACGGTCTGGGGAACACTGAAGCTTTCTTT. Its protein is CASSYGLGNTEAFF.

CDR3 amino acids: CASSFRDRGYEQYV. CDR3 coding DNA: TGTGCCAGCAGCTTCCGGGACAGGGGCTACGAGCAGTACGTC. The chain uses TRBV5-6 and TRBJ2-7; 10 bases fit TRBD1. V lost 2 bases to trimming and J lost 3 bases; unmatched junction nucleotides: 2. The germline V gene has CDR1 SGHDT and CDR2 YYEEEE. This CDR3 region has 14 residues.

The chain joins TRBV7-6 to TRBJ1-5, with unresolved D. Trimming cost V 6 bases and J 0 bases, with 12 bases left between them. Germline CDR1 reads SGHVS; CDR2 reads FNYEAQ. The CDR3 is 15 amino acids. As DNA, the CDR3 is TGTGCCAGCAGTCCCATTAGCTCTAGCAATCAGCCCCAGCATTTT. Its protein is CASSPISSSNQPQHF. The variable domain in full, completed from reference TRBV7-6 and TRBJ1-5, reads GAGVSQSPRYKVTKRGQDVALRCDPISGHVSLYWYRQALGQGPEFLTYFNYEAQQDKSGLPNDRFSAERPEGSISTLTIQRTEQRDSAMYRCASSPISSSNQPQHFGDGTRLSIL.

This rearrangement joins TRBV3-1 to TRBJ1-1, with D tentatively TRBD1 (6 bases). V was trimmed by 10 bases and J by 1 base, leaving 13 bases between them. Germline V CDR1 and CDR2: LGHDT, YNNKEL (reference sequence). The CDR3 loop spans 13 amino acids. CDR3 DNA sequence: TGTGCCACAGCCGCAGGGGAGAACACTGAAGCTTTCTTT. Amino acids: CATAAGENTEAFF.